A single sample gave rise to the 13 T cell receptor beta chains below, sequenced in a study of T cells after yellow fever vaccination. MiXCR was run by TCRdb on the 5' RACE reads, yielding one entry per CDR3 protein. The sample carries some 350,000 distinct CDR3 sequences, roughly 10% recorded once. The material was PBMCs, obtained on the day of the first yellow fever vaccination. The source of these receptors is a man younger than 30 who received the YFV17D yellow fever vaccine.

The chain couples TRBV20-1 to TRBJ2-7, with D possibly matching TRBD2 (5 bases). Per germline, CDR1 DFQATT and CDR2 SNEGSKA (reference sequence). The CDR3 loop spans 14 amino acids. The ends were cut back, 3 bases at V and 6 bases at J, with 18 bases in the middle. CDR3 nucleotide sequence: TGCAGTGCTAGGGGTCCGGGGTTGAGGAGCGAGCAGTACGTC. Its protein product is CSARGPGLRSEQYV.

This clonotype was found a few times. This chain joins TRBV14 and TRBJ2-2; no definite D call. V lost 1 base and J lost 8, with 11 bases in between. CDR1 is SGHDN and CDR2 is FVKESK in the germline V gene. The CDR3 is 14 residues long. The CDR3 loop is CASSQAILTGELFF. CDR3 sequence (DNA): TGTGCCAGCAGCCAAGCTATTCTGACGGGGGAGCTGTTTTTT.

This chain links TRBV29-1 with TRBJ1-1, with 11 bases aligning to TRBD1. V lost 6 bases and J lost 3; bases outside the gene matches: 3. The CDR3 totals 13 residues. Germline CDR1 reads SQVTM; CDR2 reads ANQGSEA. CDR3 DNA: TGCAGCGTCGGACAGGGGGCAGACACTGAAGCTTTCTTT. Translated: CSVGQGADTEAFF.

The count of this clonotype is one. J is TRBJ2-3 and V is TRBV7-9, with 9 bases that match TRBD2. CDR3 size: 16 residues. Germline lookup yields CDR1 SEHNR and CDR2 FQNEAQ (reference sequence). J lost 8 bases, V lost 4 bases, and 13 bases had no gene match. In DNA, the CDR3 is TGTGCCAGCAGCTCAAAGTCTAGCGGGGCCACCGCTACGCAGTATTTT. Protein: CASSSKSSGATATQYF.

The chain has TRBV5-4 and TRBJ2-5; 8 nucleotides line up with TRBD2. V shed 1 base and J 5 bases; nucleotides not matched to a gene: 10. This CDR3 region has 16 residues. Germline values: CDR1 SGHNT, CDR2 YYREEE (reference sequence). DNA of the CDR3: TGTGCCAGCAGCTTGTTCGCGGGGGGATCCGGGGAGACCCAGTACTTC. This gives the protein CASSLFAGGSGETQYF.

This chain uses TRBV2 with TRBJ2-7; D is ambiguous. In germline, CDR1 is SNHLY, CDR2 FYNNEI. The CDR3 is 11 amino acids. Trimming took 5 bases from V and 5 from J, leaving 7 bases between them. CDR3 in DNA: TGTGCCAGCAGTTGGGTACACGAGCAGTACTTC. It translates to CASSWVHEQYF.

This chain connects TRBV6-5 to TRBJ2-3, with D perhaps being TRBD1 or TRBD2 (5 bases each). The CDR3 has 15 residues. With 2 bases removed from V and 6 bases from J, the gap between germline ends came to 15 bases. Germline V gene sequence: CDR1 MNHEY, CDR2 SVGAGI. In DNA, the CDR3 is TGTGCCAGCAGTTACCTACTGGGGACGGCGGATACGCAGTATTTT. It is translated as CASSYLLGTADTQYF.

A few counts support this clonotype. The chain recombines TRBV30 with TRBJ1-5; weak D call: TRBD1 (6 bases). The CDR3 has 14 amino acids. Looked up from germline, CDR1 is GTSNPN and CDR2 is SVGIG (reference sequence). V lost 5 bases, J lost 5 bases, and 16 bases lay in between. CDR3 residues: CAWQDGQYYQPQHF. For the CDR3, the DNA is TGTGCCTGGCAAGACGGACAGTATTATCAGCCCCAGCATTTT.

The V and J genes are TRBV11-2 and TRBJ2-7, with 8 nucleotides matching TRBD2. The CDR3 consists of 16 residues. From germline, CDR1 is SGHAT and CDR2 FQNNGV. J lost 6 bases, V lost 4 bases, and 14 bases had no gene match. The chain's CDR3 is CASSSVNGRAWTEQYF. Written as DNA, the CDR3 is TGTGCCAGCAGCTCCGTTAACGGGAGGGCGTGGACCGAGCAGTACTTC.

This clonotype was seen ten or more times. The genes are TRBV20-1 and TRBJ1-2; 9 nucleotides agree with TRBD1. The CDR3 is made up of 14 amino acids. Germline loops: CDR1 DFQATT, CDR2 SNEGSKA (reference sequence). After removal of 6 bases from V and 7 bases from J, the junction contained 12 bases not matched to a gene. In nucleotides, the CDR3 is TGCAGTGCCAACCCGACAGGGGGATTGGCTGGCTACACCTTC. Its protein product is CSANPTGGLAGYTF.

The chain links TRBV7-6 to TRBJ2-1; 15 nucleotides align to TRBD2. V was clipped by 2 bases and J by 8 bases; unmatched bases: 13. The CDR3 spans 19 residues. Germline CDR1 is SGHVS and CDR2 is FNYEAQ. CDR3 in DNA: TGTGCCAGCAGCTTAAGGGGACTAGCGGGGGGAGTCCTTAGGGATGAGCAGTTCTTC. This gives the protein CASSLRGLAGGVLRDEQFF.

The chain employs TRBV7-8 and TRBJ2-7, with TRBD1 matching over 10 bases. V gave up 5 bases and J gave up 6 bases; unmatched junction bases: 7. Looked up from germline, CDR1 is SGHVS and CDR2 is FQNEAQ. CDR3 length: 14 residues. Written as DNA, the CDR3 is TGTGCCAGCAGCATCGGGACAGGGGAACGCGAGCAGTACTTC. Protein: CASSIGTGEREQYF.

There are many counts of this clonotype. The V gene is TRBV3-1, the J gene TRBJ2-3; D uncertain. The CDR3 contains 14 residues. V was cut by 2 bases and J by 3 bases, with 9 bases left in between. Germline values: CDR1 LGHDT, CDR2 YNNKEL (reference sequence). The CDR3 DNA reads TGTGCCAGCAGCCAAATGACACAGACAGATACGCAGTATTTT. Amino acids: CASSQMTQTDTQYF.